Sequencing of this TCR beta chain was carried out in a study of Ad26.COV2.S vaccination and SARS-CoV-2 variants. On the study more broadly: A COV1001 Ad26.COV2.S trial-arm participant provided the sample.

TCRdb keeps only in-frame clones here, not all; method: immunoSEQ multiplex PCR. The table includes 300,000 to 450,000 clones, approximately 84% detected once. The ends were cut back, 6 bases at V and 1 base at J, with 8 bases in the middle. CDR1 is SGHTA and CDR2 is FQGNSA in the germline V gene. CDR3 length: 13 residues. Documented treatment: roughly 19 received Ad26.COV2.S at low or high dose, single or two shots; roughly five received placebo; per-sample allocation not given. At day 63 after the first vaccine or placebo injection, samples were drawn. Aged 18-55 years, donor was enrolled in Boston in 2020.

The TCR originated in a person between 18 and 65 years old who received the Ad26.COV2.S COVID-19 vaccine or a placebo. The chain employs TRBV7-2 and TRBJ2-3; D not resolved. Material: peripheral blood, obtained in a trial of Ad26.COV2.S vaccine versus placebo. The CDR3 sequence is CASRAGGTDTQYF. DNA of the CDR3: TGTGCCAGCAGGGCAGGCGGCACAGATACGCAGTATTTT. Combining the CDR3 with reference TRBV7-2 and TRBJ2-3 gives the whole variable domain GAGVSQSPSNKVTEKGKDVELRCDPISGHTALYWYRQSLGQGLEFLIYFQGNSAPDKSGLPSDRFSAERTGGSVSTLTIQRTQQEDSAVYLCASRAGGTDTQYFGPGTRLTVL.